This entry features one TCR beta chain sequence. This sample was included in a study of blood T cell repertoires in COVID-19. Trimming removed 2 bases at V and 6 bases at J, with 15 bases between. Germline CDR1 and CDR2: SGHKS and YYEKEE (reference sequence). CDR3 length: 15 residues. The assay was immunoSEQ multiplex PCR, and TCRdb's table has in-frame clones only and misses some. In the table there are under 100,000 clones, about 87% of which are singletons. The chain combines TRBV5-5 with TRBJ1-5; TRBD1 is a possible D gene (5 bases). The clonotype originates from a human donor in a cohort sampled during active COVID-19. The sample comprised peripheral blood. CDR3 residues: CASSFQGDRIQPQHF. The CDR3 nucleotides read TGTGCCAGCAGCTTTCAAGGGGATCGAATTCAGCCCCAGCATTTT. Looking up the rest from reference TRBV5-5 and TRBJ1-5 gives the full variable domain: DAGVTQSPTHLIKTRGQQVTLRCSPISGHKSVSWYQQVLGQGPQFIFQYYEKEERGRGNFPDRFSARQFPNYSSELNVNALLLGDSALYLCASSFQGDRIQPQHFGDGTRLSIL.